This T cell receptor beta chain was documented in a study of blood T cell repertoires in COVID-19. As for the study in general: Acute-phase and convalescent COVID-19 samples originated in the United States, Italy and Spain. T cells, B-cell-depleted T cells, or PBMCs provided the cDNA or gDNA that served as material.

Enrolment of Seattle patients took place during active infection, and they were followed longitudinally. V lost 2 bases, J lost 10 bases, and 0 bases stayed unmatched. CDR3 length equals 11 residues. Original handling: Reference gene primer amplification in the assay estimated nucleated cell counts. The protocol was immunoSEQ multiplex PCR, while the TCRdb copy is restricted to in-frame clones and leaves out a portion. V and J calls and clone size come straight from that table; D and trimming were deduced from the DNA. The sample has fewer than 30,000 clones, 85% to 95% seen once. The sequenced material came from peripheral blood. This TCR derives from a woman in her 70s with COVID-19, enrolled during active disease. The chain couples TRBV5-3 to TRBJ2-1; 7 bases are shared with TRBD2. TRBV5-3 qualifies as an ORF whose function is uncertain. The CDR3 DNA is TGTGCCAGAAGCTTACTAGCGGAGCAGTTCTTC. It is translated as CARSLLAEQFF.